This TCR beta chain originates from a study of blood T cell repertoires in COVID-19. Looking at the study overall: PBMCs, B-cell-depleted T cells, or T cells provided the cDNA or gDNA that made up the material.

Per the original data handling: Reference gene primer amplification gave estimated nucleated cell counts. Produced via immunoSEQ multiplex PCR; TCRdb's table is partial and in-frame only. Clonal size and the V and J genes are those of that table, whereas D and trimming came from the DNA. The sample lists tens of thousands of clones, approximately 84% occurring once. Trimming took 2 bases from V and 0 from J, leaving 8 bases between them. This CDR3 has 14 residues. Germline V lookup: CDR1 SGHKS, CDR2 YYEKEE (reference sequence). The sample taken for sequencing was peripheral blood. V usage is TRBV5-5 and J usage is TRBJ1-2; no clear D gene. The receptor comes from a man between 60 and 70 years old with acute or convalescent COVID-19. In DNA form, the CDR3 reads TGTGCCAGCAGCTTACAGCTGACTAACTATGGCTACACCTTC. It specifies CASSLQLTNYGYTF.